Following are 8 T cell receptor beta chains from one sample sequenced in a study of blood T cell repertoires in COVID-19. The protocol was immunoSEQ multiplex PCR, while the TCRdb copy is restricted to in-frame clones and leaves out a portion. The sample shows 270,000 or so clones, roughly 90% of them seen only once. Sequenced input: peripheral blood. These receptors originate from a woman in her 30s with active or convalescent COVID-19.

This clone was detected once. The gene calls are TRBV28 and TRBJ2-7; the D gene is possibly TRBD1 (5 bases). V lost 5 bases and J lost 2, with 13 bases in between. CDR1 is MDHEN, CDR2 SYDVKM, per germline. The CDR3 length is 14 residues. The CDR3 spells CASSPLQGTYEQYF. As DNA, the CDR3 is TGTGCCAGCAGTCCCCTCCAGGGAACCTACGAGCAGTACTTC. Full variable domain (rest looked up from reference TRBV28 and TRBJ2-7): DVKVTQSSRYLVKRTGEKVFLECVQDMDHENMFWYRQDPGLGLRLIYFSYDVKMKEKGDIPEGYSVSREKKERFSLILESASTNQTSMYLCASSPLQGTYEQYFGPGTRLTVT.

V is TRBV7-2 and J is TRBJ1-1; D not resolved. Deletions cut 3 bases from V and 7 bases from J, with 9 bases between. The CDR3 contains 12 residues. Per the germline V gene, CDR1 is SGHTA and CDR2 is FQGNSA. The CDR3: CASSFNRDEAFF. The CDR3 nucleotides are TGTGCCAGCAGCTTCAATAGAGATGAAGCTTTCTTT.

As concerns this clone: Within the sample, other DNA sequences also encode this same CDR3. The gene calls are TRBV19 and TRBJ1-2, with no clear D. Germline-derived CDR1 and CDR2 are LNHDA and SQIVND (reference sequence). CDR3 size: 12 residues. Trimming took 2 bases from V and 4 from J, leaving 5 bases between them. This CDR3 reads CASSIRSYGYTF. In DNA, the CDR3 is TGTGCCAGTAGTATAAGGAGCTATGGCTACACCTTC.

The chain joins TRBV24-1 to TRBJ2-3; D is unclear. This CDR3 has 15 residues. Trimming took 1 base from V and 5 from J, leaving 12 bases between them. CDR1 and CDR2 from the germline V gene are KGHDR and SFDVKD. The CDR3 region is CATSDLRVGGDTQYF. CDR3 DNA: TGTGCCACCAGTGATTTACGGGTAGGCGGAGATACGCAGTATTTT.

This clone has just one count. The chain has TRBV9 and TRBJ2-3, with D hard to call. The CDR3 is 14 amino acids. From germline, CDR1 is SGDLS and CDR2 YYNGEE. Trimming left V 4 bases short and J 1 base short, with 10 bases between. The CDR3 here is CASSPRQGTDTQYF. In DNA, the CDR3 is TGTGCCAGCAGCCCCCGTCAGGGCACAGATACGCAGTATTTT.

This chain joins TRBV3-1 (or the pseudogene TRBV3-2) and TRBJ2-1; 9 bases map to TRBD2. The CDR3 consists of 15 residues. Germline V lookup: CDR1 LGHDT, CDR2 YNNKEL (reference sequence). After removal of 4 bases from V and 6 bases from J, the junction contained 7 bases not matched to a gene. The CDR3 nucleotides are TGTGCCAGCAGCCCGGGGGTAGCGGGGGCCAATGAGCAGTTCTTC. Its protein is CASSPGVAGANEQFF.

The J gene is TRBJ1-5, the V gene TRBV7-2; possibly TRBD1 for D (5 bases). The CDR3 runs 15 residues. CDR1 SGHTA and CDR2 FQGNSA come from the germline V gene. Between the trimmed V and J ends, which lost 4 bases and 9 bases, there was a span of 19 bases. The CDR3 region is CASSYQPNTGRPQHF. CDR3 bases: TGTGCCAGCAGCTACCAACCCAATACAGGTCGGCCCCAGCATTTT. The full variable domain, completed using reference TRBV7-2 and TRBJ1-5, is GAGVSQSPSNKVTEKGKDVELRCDPISGHTALYWYRQSLGQGLEFLIYFQGNSAPDKSGLPSDRFSAERTGGSVSTLTIQRTQQEDSAVYLCASSYQPNTGRPQHFGDGTRLSIL.

CDR3 loop: CASSLWEPKNIQYF. For the CDR3, the DNA is TGTGCCAGCAGCTTATGGGAGCCCAAAAACATTCAGTACTTC. The gene calls are TRBV7-2 and TRBJ2-4, with D possibly being TRBD2 (5 bases). CDR3 length: 14 amino acids. V was clipped by 2 bases and J by 2 bases, with 7 bases between them. The germline V gene encodes CDR1 SGHTA and CDR2 FQGNSA.